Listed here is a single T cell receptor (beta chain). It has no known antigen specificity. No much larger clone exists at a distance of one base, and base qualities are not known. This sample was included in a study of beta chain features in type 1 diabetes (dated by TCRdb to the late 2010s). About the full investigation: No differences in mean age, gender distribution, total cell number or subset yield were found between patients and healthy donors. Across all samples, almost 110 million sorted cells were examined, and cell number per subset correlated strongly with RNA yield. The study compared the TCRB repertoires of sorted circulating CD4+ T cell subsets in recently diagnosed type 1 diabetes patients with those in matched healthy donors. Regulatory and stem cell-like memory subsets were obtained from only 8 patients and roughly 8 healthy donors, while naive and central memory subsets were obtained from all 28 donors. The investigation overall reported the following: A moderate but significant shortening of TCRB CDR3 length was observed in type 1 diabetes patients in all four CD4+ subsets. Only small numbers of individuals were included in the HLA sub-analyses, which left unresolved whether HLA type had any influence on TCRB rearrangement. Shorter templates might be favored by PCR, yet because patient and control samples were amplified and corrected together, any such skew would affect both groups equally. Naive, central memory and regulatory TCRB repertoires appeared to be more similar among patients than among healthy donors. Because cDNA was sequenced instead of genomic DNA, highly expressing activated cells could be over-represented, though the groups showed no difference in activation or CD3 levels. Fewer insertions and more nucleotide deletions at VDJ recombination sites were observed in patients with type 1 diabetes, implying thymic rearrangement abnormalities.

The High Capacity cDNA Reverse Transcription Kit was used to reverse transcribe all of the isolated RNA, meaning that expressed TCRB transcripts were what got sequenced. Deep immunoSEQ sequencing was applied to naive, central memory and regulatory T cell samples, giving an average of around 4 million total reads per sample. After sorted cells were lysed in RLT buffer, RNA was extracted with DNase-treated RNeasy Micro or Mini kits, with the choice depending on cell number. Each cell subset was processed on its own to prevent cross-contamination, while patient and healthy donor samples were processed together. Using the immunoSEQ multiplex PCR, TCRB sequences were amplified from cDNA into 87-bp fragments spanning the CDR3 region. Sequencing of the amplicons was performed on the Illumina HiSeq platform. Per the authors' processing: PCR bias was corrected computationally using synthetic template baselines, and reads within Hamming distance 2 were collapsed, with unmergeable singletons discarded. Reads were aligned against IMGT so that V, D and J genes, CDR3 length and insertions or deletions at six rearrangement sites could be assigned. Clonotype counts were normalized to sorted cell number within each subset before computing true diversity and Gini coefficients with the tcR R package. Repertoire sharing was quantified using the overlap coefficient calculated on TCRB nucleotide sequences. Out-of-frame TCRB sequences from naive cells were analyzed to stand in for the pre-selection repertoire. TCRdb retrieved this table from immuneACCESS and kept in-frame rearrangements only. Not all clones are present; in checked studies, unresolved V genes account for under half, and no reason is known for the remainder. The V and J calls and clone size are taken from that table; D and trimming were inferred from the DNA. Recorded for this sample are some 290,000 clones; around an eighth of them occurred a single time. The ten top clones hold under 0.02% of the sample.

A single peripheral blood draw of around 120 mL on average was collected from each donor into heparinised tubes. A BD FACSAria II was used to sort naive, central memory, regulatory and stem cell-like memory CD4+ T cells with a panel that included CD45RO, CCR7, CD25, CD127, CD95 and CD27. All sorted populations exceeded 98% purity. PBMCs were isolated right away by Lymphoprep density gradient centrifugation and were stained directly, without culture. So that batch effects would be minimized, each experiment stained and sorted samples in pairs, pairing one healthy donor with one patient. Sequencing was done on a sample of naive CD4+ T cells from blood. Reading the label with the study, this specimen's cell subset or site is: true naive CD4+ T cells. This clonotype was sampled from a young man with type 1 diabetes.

The CDR3 in this case is CASSFPGVRKIYNEQFF. The DNA reads TGTGCCAGCAGCTTCCCGGGAGTTAGAAAAATCTACAATGAGCAGTTCTTC. The chain is encoded by TRBV5-4 joined to TRBJ2-1; matching of 6 bases hints at TRBD2 as the D gene. V is clipped by 2 bases and J by 3 bases, and the sequence between their germline boundaries is 18 bases long. The germline V gene (reference sequence) specifies SGHNT as CDR1 and YYREEE as CDR2. Taken from cysteine to phenylalanine, the CDR3 has 17 residues. The only DNA kept is the CDR3, 51 bases in frame from the first base.